This is a list of T cell receptor beta chains from one sample in a study of blood T cell repertoires in COVID-19. The assay was immunoSEQ multiplex PCR, and TCRdb's table has in-frame clones only and misses some. The sample lists some 290,000 clones, roughly 86% seen once, with approximately 4% in the top ten. Material: peripheral blood. All receptors come from a man aged 18 to 29 with active or convalescent COVID-19. Each CDR3 is given with its conserved first and last residue. The D gene is left open where the match is weak. Rows give clone size only sometimes, using once, few, many, or a class for an expanded clone.

d_gene	abundance	v_gene	j_gene	CDR3nt	CDR3aa
-	once	TRBV7-6	TRBJ1-5	TGTGCCAGCAGCCCGGGAATGGGCCCCAATCAGCCCCAGCATTTT	CASSPGMGPNQPQHF
-	-	TRBV5-1	TRBJ2-2	TGCGCCAGCAGCTTGGCTCCGCGGGGGAACACCGGGGAGCTGTTTTTT	CASSLAPRGNTGELFF
-	-	TRBV28	TRBJ2-3	TGTGCCAGCCGGGAGACGTCCCCTAGCACAGATACGCAGTATTTT	CASRETSPSTDTQYF
TRBD2	-	TRBV6-1	TRBJ2-5	TGTGCCAGCAGTGACCCGGGACTAGCGATTGAGACCCAGTACTTC	CASSDPGLAIETQYF
TRBD1	-	TRBV4-1	TRBJ2-7	TGCGCCAGCAGCCACCCGACAGGGAACGAGCAGTACTTC	CASSHPTGNEQYF
-	-	TRBV11-3	TRBJ2-3	TGTGCCAGCAGCCATACGCGGGATACGCAGTATTTT	CASSHTRDTQYF
TRBD1	-	TRBV5-1	TRBJ2-5	TGCGCCAGCAGCAGCGGACAGGGCAAAGAGACCCAGTACTTC	CASSSGQGKETQYF
-	-	TRBV3-1/TRBV3-2	TRBJ2-2	TGTGCCAGCAGCCTCCGTGGGGGGGGGCACACCGGGGAGCTGTTTTTT	CASSLRGGGHTGELFF
-	-	TRBV5-6	TRBJ1-2	TGTGCCAGCAGCCGTACCGACAGCGTGTCGGGCTACACCTTC	CASSRTDSVSGYTF
-	-	TRBV6-2/TRBV6-3	TRBJ2-7	TGTGCCAGCAGTTCCCTAGGCGGAGAGCAGTACTTC	CASSSLGGEQYF
TRBD1	-	TRBV24-1	TRBJ1-1	TGTGCCACCAGTGATGGACAGGGGGTGAACACTGAAGCTTTCTTT	CATSDGQGVNTEAFF